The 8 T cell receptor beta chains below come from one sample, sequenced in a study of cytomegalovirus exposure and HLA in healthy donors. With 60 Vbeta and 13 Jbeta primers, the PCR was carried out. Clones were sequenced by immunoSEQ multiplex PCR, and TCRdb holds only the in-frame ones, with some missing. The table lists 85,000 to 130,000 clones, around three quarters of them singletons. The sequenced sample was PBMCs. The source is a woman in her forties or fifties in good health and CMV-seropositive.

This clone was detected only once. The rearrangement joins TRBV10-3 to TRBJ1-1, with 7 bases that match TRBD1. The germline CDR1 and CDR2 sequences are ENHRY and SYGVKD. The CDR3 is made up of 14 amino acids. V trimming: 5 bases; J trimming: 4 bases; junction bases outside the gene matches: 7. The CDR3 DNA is TGTGCCATCAGTCCGCAGGGGGTAGGCACTGAAGCTTTCTTT. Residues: CAISPQGVGTEAFF.

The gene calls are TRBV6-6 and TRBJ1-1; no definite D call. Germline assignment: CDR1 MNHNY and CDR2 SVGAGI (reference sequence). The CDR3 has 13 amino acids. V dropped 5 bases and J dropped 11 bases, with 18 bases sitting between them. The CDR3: CASSPPHSTGAFF. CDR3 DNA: TGTGCCAGCAGTCCGCCTCATTCGACGGGGGCTTTCTTT.

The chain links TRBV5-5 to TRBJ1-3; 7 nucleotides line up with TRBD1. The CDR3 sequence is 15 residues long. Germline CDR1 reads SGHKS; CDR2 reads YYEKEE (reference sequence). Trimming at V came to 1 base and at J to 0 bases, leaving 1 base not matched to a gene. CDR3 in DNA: TGTGCCAGCAGCTTGTGGGACAGCTCTGGAAACACCATATATTTT. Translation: CASSLWDSSGNTIYF.

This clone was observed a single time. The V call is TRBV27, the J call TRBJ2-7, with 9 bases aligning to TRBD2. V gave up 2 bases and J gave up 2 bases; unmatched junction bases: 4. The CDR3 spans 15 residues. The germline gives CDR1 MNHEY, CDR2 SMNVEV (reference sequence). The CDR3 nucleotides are TGTGCCAGCAGTTTAAGGCTAGCGGGGCCCTACGAGCAGTACTTC. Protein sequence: CASSLRLAGPYEQYF.

The CDR3 region is CASSGQGTNQPQHF. The CDR3 region has the DNA TGTGCCAGTTCCGGACAGGGGACGAATCAGCCCCAGCATTTT. The chain is built from TRBV19 and TRBJ1-5, with 9 bases identical to TRBD1. This CDR3 has 14 residues. V was clipped by 8 bases and J by 4 bases; unmatched bases: 6. CDR1 and CDR2 from the germline V gene are LNHDA and SQIVND (reference sequence).

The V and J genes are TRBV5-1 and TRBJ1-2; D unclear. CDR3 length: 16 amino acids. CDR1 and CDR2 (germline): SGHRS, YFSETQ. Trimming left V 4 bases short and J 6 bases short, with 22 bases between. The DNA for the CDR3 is TGCGCCAGCAGCCCCGCCTCCCCGAGGCGGTCGGATGGCTACACCTTC. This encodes CASSPASPRRSDGYTF.

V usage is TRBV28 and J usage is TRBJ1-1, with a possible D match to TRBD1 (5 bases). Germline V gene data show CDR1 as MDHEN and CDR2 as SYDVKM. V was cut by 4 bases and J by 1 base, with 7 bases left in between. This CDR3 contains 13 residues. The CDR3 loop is CASSWGRNTEAFF. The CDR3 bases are TGTGCCAGCAGTTGGGGCCGGAACACTGAAGCTTTCTTT.

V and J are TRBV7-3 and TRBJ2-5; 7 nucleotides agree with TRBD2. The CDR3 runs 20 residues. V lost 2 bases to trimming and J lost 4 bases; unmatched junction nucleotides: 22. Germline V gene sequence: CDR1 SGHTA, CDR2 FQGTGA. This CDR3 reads CASSLEPPPAGTYPGETQYF. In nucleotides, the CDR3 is TGTGCCAGCAGCTTAGAACCCCCCCCAGCGGGGACCTACCCCGGAGAGACCCAGTACTTC.